This T cell receptor beta chain was sequenced during a study of T cells in Graves' hyperthyroidism and ophthalmopathy. Study-wide findings and caveats: Among clonotypes expanded in thyroid above 0.001, most were also found in blood.

What was amplified from RNA transcripts were TCR beta CDR3 regions. Carried out on the TCR CDR3, a first-round RT-PCR used the HTBI primer set. One entry per CDR3 protein, called by TCRdb with MiXCR from the multiplex PCR reads. The data contain about 640,000 distinct CDR3 sequences, about 20% of them singletons. Comments on this clonotype: Antigen specificity is unknown.

The CDR3 consists of 11 residues. V dropped 6 bases and J dropped 5 bases, with 5 bases sitting between them. Germline loops: CDR1 MDHEN, CDR2 SYDVKM. The sequence came from a young man with Graves' ophthalmopathy. V is TRBV28 and J is TRBJ1-3; no definite D call. Sequenced: blood. The CDR3 protein is CASRERNTIYF. CDR3 bases: TGTGCCAGCAGGGAGCGAAACACCATATATTTT. Full variable domain (missing parts from reference TRBV28 and TRBJ1-3): DVKVTQSSRYLVKRTGEKVFLECVQDMDHENMFWYRQDPGLGLRLIYFSYDVKMKEKGDIPEGYSVSREKKERFSLILESASTNQTSMYLCASRERNTIYFGEGSWLTVV.